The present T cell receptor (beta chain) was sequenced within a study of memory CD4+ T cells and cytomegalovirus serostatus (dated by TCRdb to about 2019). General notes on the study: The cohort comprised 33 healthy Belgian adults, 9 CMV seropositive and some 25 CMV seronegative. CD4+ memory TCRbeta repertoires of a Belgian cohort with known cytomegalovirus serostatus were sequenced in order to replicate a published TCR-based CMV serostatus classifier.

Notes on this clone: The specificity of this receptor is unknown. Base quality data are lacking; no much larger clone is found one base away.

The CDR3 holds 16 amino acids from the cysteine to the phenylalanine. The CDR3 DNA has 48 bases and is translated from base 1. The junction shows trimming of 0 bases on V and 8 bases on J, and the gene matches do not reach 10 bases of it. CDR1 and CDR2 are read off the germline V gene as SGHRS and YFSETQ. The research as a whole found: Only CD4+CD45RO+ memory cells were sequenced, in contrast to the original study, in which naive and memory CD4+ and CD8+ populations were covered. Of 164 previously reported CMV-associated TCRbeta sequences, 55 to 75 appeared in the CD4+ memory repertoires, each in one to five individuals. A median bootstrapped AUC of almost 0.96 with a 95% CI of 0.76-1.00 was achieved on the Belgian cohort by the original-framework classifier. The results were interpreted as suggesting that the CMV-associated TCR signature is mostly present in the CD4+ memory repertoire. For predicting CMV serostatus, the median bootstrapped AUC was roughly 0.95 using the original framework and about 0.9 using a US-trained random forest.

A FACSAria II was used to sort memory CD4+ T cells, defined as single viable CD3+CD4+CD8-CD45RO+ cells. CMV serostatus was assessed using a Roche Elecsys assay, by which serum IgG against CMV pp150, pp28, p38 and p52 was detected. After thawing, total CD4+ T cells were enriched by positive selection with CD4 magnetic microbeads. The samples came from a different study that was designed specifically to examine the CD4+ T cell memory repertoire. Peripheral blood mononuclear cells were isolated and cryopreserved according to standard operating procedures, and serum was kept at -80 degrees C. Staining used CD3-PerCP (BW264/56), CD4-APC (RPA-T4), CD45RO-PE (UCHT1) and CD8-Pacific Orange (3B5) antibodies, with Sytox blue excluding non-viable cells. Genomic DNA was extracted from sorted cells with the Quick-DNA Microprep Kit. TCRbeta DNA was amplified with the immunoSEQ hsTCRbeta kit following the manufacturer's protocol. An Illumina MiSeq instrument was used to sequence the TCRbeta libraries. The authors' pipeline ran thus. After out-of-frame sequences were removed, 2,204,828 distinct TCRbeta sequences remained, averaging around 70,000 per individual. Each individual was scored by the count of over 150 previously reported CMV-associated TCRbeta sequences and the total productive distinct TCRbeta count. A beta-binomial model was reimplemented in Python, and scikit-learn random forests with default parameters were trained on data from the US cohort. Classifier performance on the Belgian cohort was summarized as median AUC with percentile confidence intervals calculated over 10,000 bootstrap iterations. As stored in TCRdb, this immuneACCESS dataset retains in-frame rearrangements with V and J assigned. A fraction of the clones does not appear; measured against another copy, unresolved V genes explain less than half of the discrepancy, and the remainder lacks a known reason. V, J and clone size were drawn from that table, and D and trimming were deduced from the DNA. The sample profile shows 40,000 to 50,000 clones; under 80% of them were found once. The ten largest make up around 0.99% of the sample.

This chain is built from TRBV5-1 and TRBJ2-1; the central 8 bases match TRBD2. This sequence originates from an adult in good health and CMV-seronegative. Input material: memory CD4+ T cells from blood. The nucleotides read TGCGCCAGCAGCTTGGTTCGGGGGGGCAATGTGGATGAGCAGTTCTTC. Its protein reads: CASSLVRGGNVDEQFF.